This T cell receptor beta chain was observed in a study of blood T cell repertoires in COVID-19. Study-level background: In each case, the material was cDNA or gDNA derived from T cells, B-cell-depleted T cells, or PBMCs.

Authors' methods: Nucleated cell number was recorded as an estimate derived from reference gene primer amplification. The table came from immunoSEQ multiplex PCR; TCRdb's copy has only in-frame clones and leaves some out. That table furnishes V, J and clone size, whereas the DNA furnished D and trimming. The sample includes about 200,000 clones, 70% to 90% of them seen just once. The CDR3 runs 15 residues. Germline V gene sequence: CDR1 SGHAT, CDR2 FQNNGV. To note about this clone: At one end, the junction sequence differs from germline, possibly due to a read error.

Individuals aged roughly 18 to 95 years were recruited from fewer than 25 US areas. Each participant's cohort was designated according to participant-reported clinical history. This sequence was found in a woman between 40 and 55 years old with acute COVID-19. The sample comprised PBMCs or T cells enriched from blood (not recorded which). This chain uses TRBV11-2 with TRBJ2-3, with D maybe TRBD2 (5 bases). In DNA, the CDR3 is TGTGCCAGCAGTTTAGGTAGCGTGAGCACAGATACGCAGTATTTT. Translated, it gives CASSLGSVSTDTQYF.